This entry lists 24 T cell receptor beta chains sequenced from one sample in a study of tissue T cells after allogeneic stem cell transplantation. Method: immunoSEQ multiplex PCR; TCRdb's copy keeps in-frame clones and lacks some. The sample lists 8,700 or so clones, about half seen once, with roughly 7% in the top ten. Time point specified: mouse harvest day 7 after allogeneic transplant. Tail vein injection delivered 10^7 T-cell-depleted bone marrow cells and 10^6 splenic CD5+ T cells. The sample consisted of gut tissue. These receptors originate from a female BALB/c mouse given C57BL/6 T cells with graft-versus-host disease after an allogeneic hematopoietic cell transplant.

A remark on this clone: Mouse gene names and germline throughout. The sequence runs out 1 residue before the end of the CDR3; the remainder is reconstructed from the germline J gene. The V and J genes are TRBV13-2 and TRBJ2-1; 10 nucleotides align to TRBD2. CDR1 NNHNN and CDR2 SYGAGS come from the germline V gene (reference sequence). This CDR3 comprises 14 residues. V trimming: 4 bases; J trimming: 5 bases; junction bases outside the gene matches: 3. CDR3 residues: CASGRLGGDAEQFF. The DNA read from the CDR3 is TGTGCCAGCGGTCGACTGGGGGGAGATGCTGAGCAGTTC.

As to this clone: These gene names are mouse names. This sample also contains other DNA sequences that code for the same CDR3. CDR3 DNA, as far as it was read: TGTGCCAGCAGTCTCCAGGGAAACCAAGACACCCAGTAC. This encodes CASSLQGNQDTQY. In full, the CDR3 reads CASSLQGNQDTQYF. This chain connects TRBV26 to TRBJ2-5; D is possibly TRBD1 (5 bases). The read ends 1 residue shy of where the CDR3 ends; the end is completed using the germline J gene. CDR3 length: 14 residues. Germline CDR1 and CDR2: KGHPV and FQNQEV (reference sequence). V lost 3 bases and J lost 0, with 7 bases in between.

This clone ranks as medium-sized. Germline and genes: mouse. The sequenced fragment ends 1 residue before the CDR3 boundary, so the rest is inferred from the germline J gene. V gene TRBV26 combines with J gene TRBJ2-7; no firm D call. Trimming stripped 2 bases from V and 0 bases from J, with 5 bases between. The CDR3 consists of 13 residues. Looked up from germline, CDR1 is KGHPV and CDR2 is FQNQEV (reference sequence). CDR3 DNA, as far as it was read: TGTGCCAGCAGTCTGACAGTCTCCTATGAACAGTAC. It specifies CASSLTVSYEQY. The entire CDR3 protein is CASSLTVSYEQYF.

This clone was observed a few times. The genes and germline here are from mouse. The CDR3 loop reads CASSLQGDYEQYF. The covered CDR3 bases are TGTGCCAGCAGTCTTCAGGGGGACTATGAACAGTAC. The V and J genes are TRBV26 and TRBJ2-7; 7 bases align to TRBD1. The read stops 1 residue short of the end of the CDR3; the missing end is completed from the germline J gene. The germline CDR1 and CDR2 sequences are KGHPV and FQNQEV (reference sequence). This CDR3 region has 13 residues. J gave up 3 bases and V 3 bases, and 2 bases lay outside the gene matches.

With respect to this clone: Gene names and germline refer to mouse. Read sequence stops 1 residue before the CDR3 end, and the germline J gene provides the missing end. The chain is built from TRBV19 and TRBJ1-2; unclear D gene. Germline CDR1 is FNHDT and CDR2 is SITEND (reference sequence). V was pared by 6 bases and J by 2 bases, with 11 bases between. The CDR3 runs to 13 residues. CDR3 residues: CASNPVGNSDYTF. The CDR3 bases that were read are TGTGCCAGCAATCCCGTGGGGAACTCCGACTACACC.

Turning to this clone: Gene names follow the mouse nomenclature. The CDR3 goes on 1 residue after the read ends, and that part is filled in from the germline J gene. V gene TRBV26 combines with J gene TRBJ1-3, with 8 bases matching TRBD1. The CDR3 has 14 residues. Germline V gene data show CDR1 as KGHPV and CDR2 as FQNQEV (reference sequence). J gave up 2 bases and V 4 bases, and 1 base lay outside the gene matches. This chain's CDR3 is CASSPQGAGNTLYF. The CDR3 bases that were read are TGTGCCAGCAGTCCACAGGGGGCTGGAAATACGCTCTAT. The full variable domain, with the rest looked up from reference TRBV26 and TRBJ1-3, is NSKVIQTPRYLVKGQGQKAKMRCIPEKGHPVVFWYQQNKNNEFKFLINFQNQEVLQQIDMTEKRFSAECPSNSPCSLEIQSSEAGDSALYLCASSPQGAGNTLYFGEGSRLIVV.

For this clone: The genes are named according to mouse. The CDR3 end falls 1 residue outside the read, so it is completed with the germline J gene. V is TRBV26 and J is TRBJ1-2; 7 bases match TRBD1. V lost 4 bases, J lost 3 bases, and 2 bases stayed unmatched. CDR3 length: 13 residues. From germline, CDR1 is KGHPV and CDR2 FQNQEV (reference sequence). CDR3 DNA (partial): TGTGCCAGCAGTCGGCAGGGGGACTCCGACTACACC. It translates to CASSRQGDSDYT. The entire CDR3 protein is CASSRQGDSDYTF. Supplemented by reference TRBV26 and TRBJ1-2, the full variable domain reads NSKVIQTPRYLVKGQGQKAKMRCIPEKGHPVVFWYQQNKNNEFKFLINFQNQEVLQQIDMTEKRFSAECPSNSPCSLEIQSSEAGDSALYLCASSRQGDSDYTFGSGTRLLVI.

About this clone: Gene names and germline refer to mouse. The CDR3 end is not reached by the read, which stops 1 residue before it; the germline J gene fills it in. This sequence joins TRBV31 and TRBJ1-6; D gene uncertain. TRBJ1-6 has ORF status, its function being uncertain. The germline V and J ends were trimmed by 5 bases and 0 bases, with 5 bases remaining between them. Germline-derived CDR1 and CDR2 are GKSSPN and SITVG. CDR3 size: 13 residues. The CDR3 is CAWQVSYNSPLYF. CDR3 DNA (partial): TGTGCCTGGCAGGTTTCCTATAATTCGCCCCTCTAC.

This clone was seen just once. Gene names and germline match the mouse. The CDR3 end falls 1 residue outside the read, so it is completed with the germline J gene. The chain is built from TRBV16 and TRBJ2-5; D uncertain. CDR1 is SGHSA and CDR2 is FRNQAP in the germline V gene. V lost 0 bases and J 5 bases, leaving 6 bases between the germline ends. The CDR3 extends over 13 amino acids. The CDR3 loop is CASSLDLGDTQYF. Incomplete CDR3 DNA: TGTGCAAGCAGCTTAGATTTGGGAGACACCCAGTAC.

A few counts support this clone. The gene symbols are mouse symbols. From the germline J gene comes the end of the CDR3, since the read stops 1 residue before it. The V and J genes are TRBV13-2 and TRBJ2-7; maybe TRBD1 (7 bases). Germline V gives CDR1 NNHNN, CDR2 SYGAGS (reference sequence). V was shortened by 0 bases and J by 7 bases, with 8 bases between the two germline ends. The CDR3 is made up of 12 amino acids. Incomplete CDR3 DNA: TGTGCCAGCGGTGATGGAGGGGGCGAACAGTAC. Its protein is CASGDGGGEQY. From start to end, the CDR3 is CASGDGGGEQYF.

A remark on this clone: All gene names here are mouse names. The sequenced fragment ends 1 residue before the CDR3 boundary, so the rest is inferred from the germline J gene. The chain couples TRBV13-1 to TRBJ2-4; TRBD2 aligns across 12 bases. The J segment lost 0 bases and the V segment lost 0 bases, leaving 2 bases of the junction unmatched. Germline-derived CDR1 and CDR2 are NSHNY and SYGAGN. CDR3 length: 17 residues. CDR3 DNA (partial): TGTGCCAGCAGTGATGCGGACTGGGGGGGTAGTCAAAACACCTTGTAC. Translating it yields CASSDADWGGSQNTLY. The CDR3 in its entirety is CASSDADWGGSQNTLYF.

By frequency in the sample, this clone is medium-sized (0.01 to 0.1%). Mouse germline and gene names are used. Coverage ceases 1 residue before the CDR3 finishes, and the germline J gene fills in the end. This chain links TRBV13-2 with TRBJ1-4; perhaps TRBD1 as D (6 bases). CDR1 is NNHNN and CDR2 is SYGAGS in the germline V gene (reference sequence). CDR3 length: 17 residues. The V gene lost 0 bases and the J gene lost 0 bases, with 12 bases spanning the gap. The sequenced CDR3 bases are TGTGCCAGCGGTGATGGAGGGACAATAATTTCCAACGAAAGATTATTT. It encodes CASGDGGTIISNERLF. Given in full, the CDR3 is CASGDGGTIISNERLFF.

In regard to this clone: Mouse names are used for the genes. The read ends 1 residue before the CDR3 terminus; that terminus is restored from the germline J gene. The V call is TRBV3, the J call TRBJ2-4; D remains ambiguous. The V and J ends lost 4 bases and 0 bases respectively, with 5 bases between them. CDR3 length: 13 residues. CDR1 SNHLY and CDR2 FYNGKV come from the germline V gene (reference sequence). The part of the CDR3 DNA that was read is TGTGCCAGCAGCTCCGATAGTCAAAACACCTTGTAC. Its translation is CASSSDSQNTLY. The CDR3, in full, reads CASSSDSQNTLYF.

A remark on this clone: Gene names are the mouse ones. The read ends 1 residue shy of where the CDR3 ends; the end is completed using the germline J gene. The chain uses TRBV1 and TRBJ2-3; D tentatively reads TRBD1 or TRBD2 (5 bases each). V shed 5 bases and J shed 1 base, with 10 bases lying between them. This CDR3 contains 14 residues. The germline V gene has CDR1 NSQYPW and CDR2 LRSPGD (reference sequence). CDR3 residues: CTCSSAGGAETLYF. CDR3 DNA (partial): TGCACCTGCAGTTCGGCGGGGGGTGCAGAAACGCTGTAT.

Note on this clone: Genes here carry mouse names. The read ends 1 residue shy of where the CDR3 ends; the end is completed using the germline J gene. The J gene is TRBJ1-4, the V gene TRBV14; possibly TRBD1 for D (6 bases). V was shortened by 4 bases and J by 5 bases, with 9 bases between the two germline ends. Germline lookup yields CDR1 SGHDT and CDR2 FRDEAV. The CDR3 is made up of 13 amino acids. The CDR3 bases that were read are TGTGCCAGCAGTCCAACAGGGAACGAAAGATTATTT. This sequence encodes CASSPTGNERLF. The full CDR3 sequence reads CASSPTGNERLFF.

With respect to this clone: Gene labels here are mouse ones. With the read ending 1 residue before the CDR3 end, the germline J gene is used to fill in that end. This chain connects TRBV3 to TRBJ2-3; tentative D call: TRBD2 (6 bases). V shed 6 bases and J shed 3 bases, with 7 bases lying between them. This CDR3 is built from 12 residues. Per the germline V gene, CDR1 is SNHLY and CDR2 is FYNGKV (reference sequence). Partial CDR3 DNA: TGTGCCAGCAGAGGACTGGCAGAAACGCTGTAT. It specifies CASRGLAETLY. Given in full, the CDR3 is CASRGLAETLYF.

By share, this clone counts as medium-sized. The genes are named according to mouse. Read coverage stops 1 residue before the CDR3 terminus; the germline J gene supplies the remainder. The chain recombines TRBV14 with TRBJ1-3; D is unresolved. The CDR3 consists of 13 residues. Per germline, CDR1 SGHDT and CDR2 FRDEAV. Trimming removed 2 bases at V and 0 bases at J, with 3 bases between. CDR3 amino acids: CASSFDSGNTLYF. The part of the CDR3 DNA that was read is TGTGCCAGCAGTTTTGATTCTGGAAATACGCTCTAT.

There are a few counts of this clone. Gene names follow the mouse nomenclature. The missing CDR3 end, 1 residue past where the read stops, is filled in from the germline J gene. The chain recombines TRBV26 with TRBJ1-1; D may be TRBD1 (5 bases). V dropped 2 bases and J dropped 3 bases, with 7 bases sitting between them. The CDR3 consists of 13 residues. In germline, CDR1 is KGHPV, CDR2 FQNQEV (reference sequence). The sequenced CDR3 bases are TGTGCCAGCAGTCTGCGCAGGGACACAGAAGTCTTC. It translates to CASSLRRDTEVF. The full CDR3 protein is CASSLRRDTEVFF.

In its sample, this clone was seen once. Germline and genes here are mouse. Read sequence stops 1 residue before the CDR3 end, and the germline J gene provides the missing end. The chain links TRBV26 to TRBJ2-4; TRBD1 might be the D (6 bases). This CDR3 is built from 13 residues. Trimming took off 4 bases at V and 4 bases at J, with 9 bases between the two ends. Per the germline V gene, CDR1 is KGHPV and CDR2 is FQNQEV (reference sequence). CDR3 DNA (partial): TGTGCCAGCAGTCCCGGGACAAAAAACACCTTGTAC. Translation gives CASSPGTKNTLY. From start to end, the CDR3 is CASSPGTKNTLYF.

This clone came up a few times. The gene names here belong to mouse. The read ends 1 residue early relative to the CDR3; the germline J gene fills the gap. The rearrangement uses TRBV23 and TRBJ2-1; the table's D call, TRBD1, was not checked against the DNA. CDR1 is KGHTA and CDR2 is FQNQQP in the germline V gene. The CDR3 is 16 residues long. CDR3 residues: CSSSQSRGQGYAEQFF. The CDR3 DNA, read in part, is TGCTCCAGCAGTCAATCGAGAGGACAGGGCTATGCTGAGCAGTTC.

To note about this clone: Gene names are the mouse ones. The read finishes 1 residue shy of the CDR3 end, and the germline J gene is used to complete it. The rearrangement links TRBV23 to TRBJ2-1; the DNA was not used to check the table's D call, TRBD1. Germline V CDR1 and CDR2: KGHTA, FQNQQP. The CDR3 contains 14 residues. Here the CDR3 reads CSSSQSTGVAEQFF. Incomplete CDR3 DNA: TGCTCCAGCAGTCAATCGACAGGGGTGGCTGAGCAGTTC.

Comments on this clone: Germline and genes here are mouse. The observed sequence ends 1 residue before the CDR3 terminus, with the missing tail filled in from the germline J gene. The chain links TRBV13-1 to TRBJ2-5; 9 nucleotides agree with TRBD2. Germline loops: CDR1 NSHNY, CDR2 SYGAGN. The CDR3 covers 14 residues. The V segment lost 2 bases and the J segment 4 bases; nucleotides outside the gene matches: 2. CDR3 residues: CASSEDWGEDTQYF. Partial CDR3 DNA: TGTGCCAGCAGTGAGGACTGGGGTGAAGACACCCAGTAC.

A word on this clone: Here the gene names and germline are mouse. The read gets to within 1 residue of the CDR3 end, and the germline J gene fills in the rest. V usage is TRBV23 and J usage is TRBJ1-4; TRBD1, the table's D call, was not compared with the DNA. The CDR3 consists of 12 residues. Germline lookup yields CDR1 KGHTA and CDR2 FQNQQP. The CDR3 loop reads CSSSPTDERLFF. The CDR3 DNA, read in part, is TGCTCCAGCAGTCCGACAGACGAAAGATTATTT.

This clone has only a few counts. Mouse gene names apply. The CDR3 end is not reached by the read, which stops 1 residue before it; the germline J gene fills it in. This chain links TRBV5 with TRBJ2-3; no clear D. The CDR3 is 16 amino acids. Germline CDR1 is LGHNA and CDR2 is YNLKQL (reference sequence). Between the trimmed V and J ends, which lost 0 bases and 0 bases, there was a span of 10 bases. Incomplete CDR3 DNA: TGTGCCAGCAGCCAAGAATCTGGTCTTAGTGCAGAAACGCTGTAT. It is translated as CASSQESGLSAETLY. The whole CDR3 protein is CASSQESGLSAETLYF.